The source of this TCR beta chain is a study of shared clonotypes between healthy human individuals (dated by TCRdb to 2018 to 2020). Background for the entire study: Two women and three men aged 18 to 49 years were included in the cohort. To estimate repertoire size and how much clonotype sharing occurs between individuals, the study deeply sequenced the blood TCR repertoires of several healthy adults. For each donor, CD4 naive and CD4 memory were each run on three plates, CD8 naive on two plates, and CD8 memory on one plate. Libraries were prepared and TCR repertoires were sequenced by different laboratories using diverse techniques, in order to increase sequencing depth and limit assay-specific biases. Per donor, leukapheresis produced somewhere between about 0.94 and 9 billion PBMCs. Study-level results and caveats: Pairwise subsampling indicated that sequencing depth was expected to affect the degree of clonotype sharing among donors. The small number of donors limited the genetic and exposure-history diversity represented. Compared with non-shared clonotypes, the clonotypes found in all four sorted-subset donors had higher generation probabilities. Sampling was restricted to blood, and TCR repertoires in tissue are likely to differ from TCR repertoires in blood. Even with the large sequencing depth, rarefaction of the sorted-subset datasets indicated that sequencing was incomplete. Sharing across several donors was observed for approximately 4.6% of naive CD4, 3.5% of naive CD8, roughly 2.3% of memory CD4, and about 0.38% of memory CD8 clonotypes. Naive subsets generally had larger estimated clonotype richness than memory subsets did.

In the case of this clone: Its antigen has not been determined. Base quality data are lacking; no much larger clone is found one base away.

Spanning cysteine to phenylalanine, the CDR3 consists of 14 amino acids. Only the CDR3 part of the read is kept: 42 bases, read in frame from the first base. At the junction V is shortened by 4 bases and J by 8 bases, with 17 bases in between. CDR1 and CDR2 are read off the germline V gene (reference sequence) as MNHNY and SVGAGI. TCR CDR3 regions were amplified from genomic DNA by multiplex PCR using the deep immunoSEQ assay. Genomic DNA extracted from each cell subset was distributed evenly over all wells of several immunoSEQ 96-well plates, and each plate served as one replicate. Each replicate PCR for sorted subsets received about 0.2 ug genomic DNA, equal to about 30,000 T cell genomes. Purified libraries were measured with a Qubit 3.0 fluorometer, size-checked on a Bioanalyzer 2100, and measured again with the KAPA Library Quantification kit. Every immunoSEQ 96-well plate was sequenced on a dedicated single-read 150-cycle Illumina NextSeq 550 flow cell. The authors' analysis ran thus. The immunoSEQ output contained only junctional sequences without quality scores, so filtering could not match that applied to full-length reads. To assign V/J genes and CDR3, sequences were annotated against IMGT germline references using PyIR, a Python wrapper for IgBLAST v1.9. Reads were filtered out if the reads had weak V/J assignments (E-value above 1e-6), no CDR3, stop codons, out-of-frame junctions, or ambiguous translated residues. V3J clonotypes were defined as sequences sharing the same inferred V gene, J gene, and CDR3 amino acid sequence. The percentage overlap between two repertoires was calculated by dividing the number of shared unique clonotypes by the size of the smaller repertoire. Repertoire richness was assessed with RTK rarefaction, the Chao1 estimator, and Recon v2.1 estimates of unobserved clonotypes. For all TCRbeta clonotypes obtained by the gDNA method from several donors, generation probabilities were computed with OLGA. What TCRdb holds here is the immuneACCESS table cut down to in-frame rearrangements. Part of the clones is not present; checked against another copy, under half of the missing clones reflect an unresolved V gene, and the others are unexplained. The DNA was the basis for D and trimming; V, J and clone size are from that table. The sample contains some 2,000,000 clones, less than 95% of them found a single time. Together, the top ten hold around 1.1% of the sample.

CD8 naive samples were obtained by positive selection for CCR7 among CD45RO-negative cells, yielding a CD45RA+CCR7+ population from which TemRA cells were excluded. Healthy HIV-negative adults with no recently reported acute infections or vaccinations were included as donors. All donors were Caucasian adults living in Nashville, Tennessee, USA. After blood collection by leukapheresis, PBMCs were isolated using Ficoll-Histopaque density gradient centrifugation and then cryopreserved in the vapor phase of liquid nitrogen. Analytical flow cytometry was used to check the purity and quantity of every magnetically sorted T cell population. From each sorted fraction, genomic DNA was isolated and quantified by UV absorbance on a Nanodrop 2000c.

The receptor was derived from a man aged 18 to 35 in good health. The sequencing input was naive CD8+ T cells sorted from blood. Interpreted using the paper, the cell subset or site label stands for: CD45RA+CCR7+. The chain is assembled from TRBV6-6 and TRBJ1-2; matching of 5 bases hints at TRBD1 as the D gene. The nucleotide sequence is given as TGTGCCAGCAGTTCGTACGGACAAGATCAAGGCTACACCTTC. This yields the protein CASSSYGQDQGYTF.